A selection of T cell receptor beta chains follows, all from one sample in a study of patients and donors after allogeneic stem cell transplantation. A single record per CDR3 protein comes from TCRdb applying MiXCR to the RT-PCR reads. The sample lists around 170,000 distinct CDR3 sequences, approximately 24% seen once, with roughly a quarter in the top ten. Sequenced: blood, either unsorted or a sorted T cell fraction (not recorded which). These receptors originate from a human donor who was either an allogeneic HSCT recipient or a stem cell or donor lymphocyte infusion donor (not recorded which). It is not recorded whose cells these are; they may come from a transplant donor. The CDR3 runs from the conserved cysteine through the conserved F or W. The D gene is left open where the match is weak. A clone size is listed for some rows: how often the clone was seen (once, few, many), or a class if it is expanded.

j_gene: TRBJ2-3
abundance: few
d_gene: NA
v_gene: TRBV24-1
CDR3aa: CATSALRRASDTQYF
CDR3nt: TGTGCCACCAGTGCTTTAAGGAGGGCTTCAGATACGCAGTATTTT

j_gene: TRBJ1-1
abundance: NA
d_gene: NA
v_gene: TRBV12-3/TRBV12-4
CDR3aa: CASSLREMNTEAFF
CDR3nt: TGTGCCAGCAGTTTAAGGGAGATGAACACTGAAGCTTTCTTT

j_gene: TRBJ2-7
abundance: few
d_gene: NA
v_gene: TRBV12-3/TRBV12-4
CDR3aa: CASSSGIHDEQYF
CDR3nt: TGTGCCAGCAGTTCAGGAATTCACGACGAGCAGTACTTC

j_gene: TRBJ2-7
abundance: NA
d_gene: TRBD1
v_gene: TRBV20-1
CDR3aa: CSAKRQGTYEQYF
CDR3nt: TGCAGTGCTAAACGACAGGGAACCTACGAGCAGTACTTC

j_gene: TRBJ2-7
abundance: NA
d_gene: TRBD2
v_gene: TRBV4-2
CDR3aa: CASSQPGGRNEQYF
CDR3nt: TGTGCCAGCAGCCAACCGGGAGGGAGAAACGAGCAGTACTTC

j_gene: TRBJ1-5
abundance: many
d_gene: NA
v_gene: TRBV12-3/TRBV12-4
CDR3aa: CASSREGSNQPQHF
CDR3nt: TGTGCCAGCAGTCGAGAGGGGAGCAATCAGCCCCAGCATTTT

j_gene: TRBJ2-7
abundance: NA
d_gene: NA
v_gene: TRBV5-1
CDR3aa: CASSLAGLLYEQYF
CDR3nt: TGCGCCAGCAGCTTGGCAGGGCTGCTATACGAGCAGTACTTC

j_gene: TRBJ2-7
abundance: NA
d_gene: TRBD1
v_gene: TRBV5-1
CDR3aa: CASSLLPQQGVGYEQYF
CDR3nt: TGCGCCAGCAGCCTTCTGCCTCAACAGGGGGTCGGCTACGAGCAGTACTTC

j_gene: TRBJ2-2
abundance: NA
d_gene: NA
v_gene: TRBV4-3
CDR3aa: CASSQDIWRRDTGELFF
CDR3nt: TGCGCCAGCAGCCAAGACATCTGGCGGCGGGACACCGGGGAGCTGTTTTTT

j_gene: TRBJ2-7
abundance: NA
d_gene: NA
v_gene: TRBV3-1
CDR3aa: CASSQDGYYYEQYF
CDR3nt: TGTGCCAGCAGCCAAGACGGATACTACTACGAGCAGTACTTC

j_gene: TRBJ2-1
abundance: NA
d_gene: NA
v_gene: TRBV7-3
CDR3aa: CASSLLRNEQFF
CDR3nt: TGTGCCAGCAGCTTGCTCAGAAATGAGCAGTTCTTC

j_gene: TRBJ1-4
abundance: NA
d_gene: NA
v_gene: TRBV6-5
CDR3aa: CASSETREKLFF
CDR3nt: TGTGCCAGCAGTGAGACACGGGAAAAACTGTTTTTT

j_gene: TRBJ1-5
abundance: NA
d_gene: NA
v_gene: TRBV5-6
CDR3aa: CASSVTGQPQHF
CDR3nt: TGTGCCAGCAGCGTGACAGGTCAGCCCCAGCATTTT

j_gene: TRBJ2-4
abundance: NA
d_gene: TRBD1
v_gene: TRBV29-1
CDR3aa: CSVIRDRGNIQYF
CDR3nt: TGCAGCGTCATCCGGGACAGGGGAAACATTCAGTACTTC

j_gene: TRBJ1-2
abundance: NA
d_gene: NA
v_gene: TRBV4-1
CDR3aa: CASSYIGGANYGYTF
CDR3nt: TGCGCCAGCAGCTACATCGGGGGTGCTAACTATGGCTACACCTTC

j_gene: TRBJ1-3
abundance: many
d_gene: NA
v_gene: TRBV7-8
CDR3aa: CASSPGDSGNTIYF
CDR3nt: TGTGCCAGCAGCCCAGGGGACTCTGGAAACACCATATATTTT

j_gene: TRBJ1-2
abundance: NA
d_gene: NA
v_gene: TRBV2
CDR3aa: CASTTPPYGYTF
CDR3nt: TGTGCCAGCACGACACCACCCTATGGCTACACCTTC

j_gene: TRBJ1-2
abundance: many
d_gene: NA
v_gene: TRBV12-3/TRBV12-4
CDR3aa: CASTLGGGGYTF
CDR3nt: TGTGCCAGCACCTTGGGGGGTGGAGGCTACACCTTC

j_gene: TRBJ2-1
abundance: NA
d_gene: NA
v_gene: TRBV2
CDR3aa: CASKSFRSYNEQFF
CDR3nt: TGTGCCAGCAAATCGTTTCGCTCCTACAATGAGCAGTTCTTC

j_gene: TRBJ2-7
abundance: NA
d_gene: TRBD2
v_gene: TRBV10-3
CDR3aa: CAITDRLAEFYEQYF
CDR3nt: TGTGCCATCACGGACCGACTAGCGGAATTCTACGAGCAGTACTTC

j_gene: TRBJ1-1
abundance: NA
d_gene: NA
v_gene: TRBV20-1
CDR3aa: CSARGRGATWNTEAFF
CDR3nt: TGCAGTGCCAGGGGCAGAGGGGCCACTTGGAACACTGAAGCTTTCTTT

j_gene: TRBJ2-5
abundance: NA
d_gene: NA
v_gene: TRBV3-1
CDR3aa: CASSQAQREETQYF
CDR3nt: TGTGCCAGCAGCCAAGCCCAGCGGGAAGAGACCCAGTACTTC

j_gene: TRBJ1-1
abundance: few
d_gene: NA
v_gene: TRBV7-8
CDR3aa: CASSSGTMENTEAFF
CDR3nt: TGTGCCAGCAGCTCAGGGACGATGGAAAACACTGAAGCTTTCTTT

j_gene: TRBJ1-2
abundance: once
d_gene: NA
v_gene: TRBV29-1
CDR3aa: CSVEVGRANYGYTF
CDR3nt: TGCAGCGTTGAAGTGGGGAGAGCTAACTATGGCTACACCTTC

j_gene: TRBJ1-1
abundance: NA
d_gene: NA
v_gene: TRBV12-5
CDR3aa: CASGLVLAGLPEAFF
CDR3nt: TGTGCTAGTGGTTTGGTATTAGCAGGACTCCCTGAAGCTTTCTTT

j_gene: TRBJ2-3
abundance: NA
d_gene: NA
v_gene: TRBV7-2
CDR3aa: CASSLDGETNTDTQYF
CDR3nt: TGTGCCAGCAGCTTAGATGGTGAAACCAACACAGATACGCAGTATTTT

j_gene: TRBJ1-1
abundance: few
d_gene: NA
v_gene: TRBV29-1
CDR3aa: CSVEESTNTEAFF
CDR3nt: TGCAGCGTTGAAGAAAGTACAAACACTGAAGCTTTCTTT

j_gene: TRBJ1-1
abundance: NA
d_gene: TRBD1
v_gene: TRBV29-1
CDR3aa: CSVEVQGPGTEAFF
CDR3nt: TGCAGCGTTGAAGTACAGGGGCCCGGCACTGAAGCTTTCTTT

j_gene: TRBJ2-2
abundance: few
d_gene: NA
v_gene: TRBV7-2
CDR3aa: CASRGYSVPGTGELFF
CDR3nt: TGTGCCAGCAGAGGGTACAGCGTGCCGGGGACCGGGGAGCTGTTTTTT

j_gene: TRBJ2-7
abundance: many
d_gene: NA
v_gene: TRBV7-9
CDR3aa: CASSLNLAAYEQYF
CDR3nt: TGTGCCAGCAGCTTAAACCTCGCGGCCTACGAGCAGTACTTC

j_gene: TRBJ1-1
abundance: few
d_gene: NA
v_gene: TRBV27
CDR3aa: CASKVGRGGTEAFF
CDR3nt: TGTGCCAGCAAAGTTGGCAGGGGAGGAACTGAAGCTTTCTTT

j_gene: TRBJ1-1
abundance: few
d_gene: NA
v_gene: TRBV12-3/TRBV12-4
CDR3aa: CASRTGRTGTEAFF
CDR3nt: TGTGCCAGCAGGACGGGACGGACGGGCACTGAAGCTTTCTTT

j_gene: TRBJ2-7
abundance: NA
d_gene: TRBD1
v_gene: TRBV5-1
CDR3aa: CASSLGDRLYF
CDR3nt: TGCGCCAGCAGCTTGGGGGACAGGCTGTACTTC

j_gene: TRBJ1-5
abundance: few
d_gene: TRBD1
v_gene: TRBV9
CDR3aa: CASSGEVGRGQLDQPQHF
CDR3nt: TGTGCCAGCAGCGGAGAGGTGGGGAGGGGACAGTTGGATCAGCCCCAGCATTTT

j_gene: TRBJ1-4
abundance: NA
d_gene: NA
v_gene: TRBV7-2
CDR3aa: CASSSILQGGYEKLFF
CDR3nt: TGTGCCAGCAGCTCTATACTACAGGGTGGTTATGAAAAACTGTTTTTT

j_gene: TRBJ2-1
abundance: NA
d_gene: NA
v_gene: TRBV12-5
CDR3aa: CASGLGNEQFF
CDR3nt: TGTGCTAGTGGTTTGGGCAATGAGCAGTTCTTC

j_gene: TRBJ1-5
abundance: few
d_gene: NA
v_gene: TRBV7-9
CDR3aa: CASSLMDRNQPQHF
CDR3nt: TGTGCCAGCAGCTTAATGGATCGGAATCAGCCCCAGCATTTT

j_gene: TRBJ2-5
abundance: NA
d_gene: NA
v_gene: TRBV20-1
CDR3aa: CSAGNRVGETQYF
CDR3nt: TGCAGTGCTGGGAACAGGGTTGGAGAGACCCAGTACTTC

j_gene: TRBJ1-5
abundance: few
d_gene: NA
v_gene: TRBV5-1
CDR3aa: CASSAWGVNSNQPQHF
CDR3nt: TGCGCCAGCAGCGCATGGGGGGTTAATAGCAATCAGCCCCAGCATTTT

j_gene: TRBJ2-3
abundance: few
d_gene: TRBD1
v_gene: TRBV7-3
CDR3aa: CASSSGQVSDTQYF
CDR3nt: TGTGCCAGCAGCTCAGGACAGGTCTCAGATACGCAGTATTTT

j_gene: TRBJ2-7
abundance: NA
d_gene: NA
v_gene: TRBV20-1
CDR3aa: CSALLNYEQYF
CDR3nt: TGCAGTGCACTTCTGAACTACGAGCAGTACTTC

j_gene: TRBJ1-1
abundance: few
d_gene: NA
v_gene: TRBV4-2
CDR3aa: CASSQEVRTTLNTEAFF
CDR3nt: TGTGCCAGCAGCCAAGAAGTCAGGACGACATTGAACACTGAAGCTTTCTTT

j_gene: TRBJ2-1
abundance: few
d_gene: TRBD2
v_gene: TRBV24-1
CDR3aa: CATAPGGLADSSYNEQFF
CDR3nt: TGTGCCACCGCTCCTGGGGGACTAGCGGACAGCTCCTACAATGAGCAGTTCTTC

j_gene: TRBJ2-1
abundance: NA
d_gene: NA
v_gene: TRBV30
CDR3aa: CAWSVLSDPDEQFF
CDR3nt: TGTGCCTGGAGTGTACTATCGGACCCCGATGAGCAGTTCTTC

j_gene: TRBJ1-2
abundance: few
d_gene: NA
v_gene: TRBV29-1
CDR3aa: CSVDGKEVYGYTF
CDR3nt: TGCAGCGTTGATGGCAAGGAGGTCTATGGCTACACCTTC

j_gene: TRBJ2-2
abundance: few
d_gene: NA
v_gene: TRBV6-2/TRBV6-3
CDR3aa: CASSYLQGGPNTGELFF
CDR3nt: TGTGCCAGCAGTTACTTGCAGGGCGGGCCGAACACCGGGGAGCTGTTTTTT

j_gene: TRBJ2-5
abundance: NA
d_gene: NA
v_gene: TRBV7-2
CDR3aa: CASSLVRWGDEETQYF
CDR3nt: TGTGCCAGCAGCTTAGTTCGCTGGGGGGACGAAGAGACCCAGTACTTC

j_gene: TRBJ1-4
abundance: many
d_gene: TRBD1
v_gene: TRBV6-6
CDR3aa: CASNPGQFNEKLFF
CDR3nt: TGTGCCAGCAACCCGGGACAGTTCAATGAAAAACTGTTTTTT

j_gene: TRBJ1-2
abundance: NA
d_gene: NA
v_gene: TRBV12-3/TRBV12-4
CDR3aa: CASSPLQREGYTF
CDR3nt: TGTGCCAGCAGTCCCCTCCAAAGGGAAGGCTACACCTTC

j_gene: TRBJ1-1
abundance: few
d_gene: TRBD1
v_gene: TRBV7-9
CDR3aa: CASSFFGTGQPTEAFF
CDR3nt: TGTGCCAGCAGCTTCTTTGGGACAGGTCAACCCACTGAAGCTTTCTTT

j_gene: TRBJ1-4
abundance: NA
d_gene: NA
v_gene: TRBV5-1
CDR3aa: CASSLAVTNEKLFF
CDR3nt: TGCGCCAGCAGCTTGGCGGTAACTAATGAAAAACTGTTTTTT

j_gene: TRBJ2-5
abundance: NA
d_gene: TRBD1
v_gene: TRBV5-1
CDR3aa: CASSLSGTGVLETQYF
CDR3nt: TGCGCCAGCAGCTTATCCGGGACAGGGGTACTGGAGACCCAGTACTTC